This T cell receptor (beta chain) was sequenced during a study of identical twins. The study, taken as a whole, reports: While abundant cord blood beta clonotypes carried fewer insertions, memory repertoires showed no such pattern.

Germline assignment: CDR1 MDHEN and CDR2 SYDVKM. The V end was cut by 3 bases, the J end by 2 bases, with 10 bases between. The CDR3 has 15 residues. With respect to this clonotype: The antigen is unknown.

Unique molecular identifiers were in the cDNA, with template-switch universal primer binding. TCRdb called the 5' RACE reads again in MiXCR, with one record for every CDR3 protein. The data show some 440,000 distinct CDR3 sequences, with about 24% seen just once and 2.5% to 3.5% held by the top ten. All of the donors were Caucasians in good health. These data are also associated with another study on T cells expressing NK-cell markers. Per that paper: Seven donors tested HCMV-seropositive and one tested seronegative among the eight sequenced.

The clonotype was recovered from a woman aged 18-30 years in good health. The chain combines TRBV28 with TRBJ2-2, with TRBD2 as a possible D gene (5 bases). The sequenced sample consisted of CD4+ T cells sorted from blood. The CDR3 bases are TGTGCCAGCAGTTTGGACTTTCTCAACACCGGGGAGCTGTTTTTT. Its translation: CASSLDFLNTGELFF.